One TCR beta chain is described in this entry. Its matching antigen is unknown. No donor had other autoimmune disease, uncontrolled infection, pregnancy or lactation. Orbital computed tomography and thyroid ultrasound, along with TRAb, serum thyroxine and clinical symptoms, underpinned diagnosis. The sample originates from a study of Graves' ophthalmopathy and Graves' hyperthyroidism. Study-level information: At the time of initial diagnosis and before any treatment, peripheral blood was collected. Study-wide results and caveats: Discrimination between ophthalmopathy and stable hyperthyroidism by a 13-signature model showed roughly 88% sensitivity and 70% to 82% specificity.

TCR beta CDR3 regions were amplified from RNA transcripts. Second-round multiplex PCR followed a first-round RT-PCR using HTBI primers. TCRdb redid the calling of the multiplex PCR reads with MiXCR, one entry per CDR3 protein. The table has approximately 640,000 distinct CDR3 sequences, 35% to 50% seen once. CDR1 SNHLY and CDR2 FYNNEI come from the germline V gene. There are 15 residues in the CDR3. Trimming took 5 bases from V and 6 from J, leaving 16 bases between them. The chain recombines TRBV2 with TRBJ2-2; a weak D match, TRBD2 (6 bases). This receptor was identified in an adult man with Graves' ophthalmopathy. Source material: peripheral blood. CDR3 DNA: TGTGCCAGCAGTACAAAGATGGGGGGTCCCGGGGAGCTGTTTTTT. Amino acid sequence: CASSTKMGGPGELFF.